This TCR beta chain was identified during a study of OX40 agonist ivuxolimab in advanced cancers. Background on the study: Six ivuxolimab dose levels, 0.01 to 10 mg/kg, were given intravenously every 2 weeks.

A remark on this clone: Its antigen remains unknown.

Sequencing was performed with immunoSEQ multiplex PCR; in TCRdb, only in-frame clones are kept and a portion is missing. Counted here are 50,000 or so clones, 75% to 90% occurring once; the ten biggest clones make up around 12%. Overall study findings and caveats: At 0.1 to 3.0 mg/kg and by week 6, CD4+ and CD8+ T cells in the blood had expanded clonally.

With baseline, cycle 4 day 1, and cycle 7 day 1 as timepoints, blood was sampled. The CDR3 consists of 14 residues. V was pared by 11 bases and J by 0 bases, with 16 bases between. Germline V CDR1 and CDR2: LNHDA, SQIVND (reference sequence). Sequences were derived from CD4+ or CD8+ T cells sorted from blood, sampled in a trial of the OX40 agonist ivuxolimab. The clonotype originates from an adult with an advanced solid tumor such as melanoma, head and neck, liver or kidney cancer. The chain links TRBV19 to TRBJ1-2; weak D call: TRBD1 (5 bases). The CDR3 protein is CASAVTGANYGYTF. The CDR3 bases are TGTGCCTCTGCTGTCACGGGGGCTAACTATGGCTACACCTTC.